This TCR beta chain was identified in a study of patients and donors after allogeneic stem cell transplantation. This clonotype was picked up many times. V lost 3 bases, J lost 6 bases, and 17 bases lay in between. Germline-derived CDR1 and CDR2 are MDHEN and SYDVKM. This CDR3 comprises 15 residues. TCRdb redid the calling of the RT-PCR reads with MiXCR, one entry per CDR3 protein. This sample has 25,000 or so distinct CDR3 sequences, with over 7% found just once. The J gene is TRBJ1-2, the V gene TRBV28; maybe TRBD1 (5 bases). This sequence originates from a human donor who was either an allogeneic HSCT recipient or a stem cell or donor lymphocyte infusion donor (not recorded which). It is not recorded whose cells these are; they may come from a transplant donor. The specimen sequenced was blood, either unsorted or a sorted T cell fraction (not recorded which). The CDR3 nucleotides read TGTGCCAGCAGTTTGATAGGGGCCCGCCCTAATGGCTACACCTTC. Amino acids: CASSLIGARPNGYTF.